The T cell receptor (beta chain) described here comes from a study of blood T cell repertoires in COVID-19. V shed 3 bases and J shed 0 bases, with 18 bases lying between them. CDR3 length: 18 amino acids. CDR1 SGHNT and CDR2 YENEEA come from the germline V gene. The repertoire was sequenced with immunoSEQ multiplex PCR; TCRdb's copy has only in-frame clones and lacks some. The table shows approximately 150,000 clones, with 70% to 90% occurring only once. The TCR comes from a human donor in a cohort sampled during active COVID-19. Sequencing was carried out using peripheral blood. J is TRBJ2-1 and V is TRBV11-3; D may be TRBD2 (6 bases). In nucleotides, the CDR3 is TGTGCCAGCAGCTTCGGGAGAAGCCGAACTAGCTCCTACAATGAGCAGTTCTTC. Translated, it gives CASSFGRSRTSSYNEQFF.